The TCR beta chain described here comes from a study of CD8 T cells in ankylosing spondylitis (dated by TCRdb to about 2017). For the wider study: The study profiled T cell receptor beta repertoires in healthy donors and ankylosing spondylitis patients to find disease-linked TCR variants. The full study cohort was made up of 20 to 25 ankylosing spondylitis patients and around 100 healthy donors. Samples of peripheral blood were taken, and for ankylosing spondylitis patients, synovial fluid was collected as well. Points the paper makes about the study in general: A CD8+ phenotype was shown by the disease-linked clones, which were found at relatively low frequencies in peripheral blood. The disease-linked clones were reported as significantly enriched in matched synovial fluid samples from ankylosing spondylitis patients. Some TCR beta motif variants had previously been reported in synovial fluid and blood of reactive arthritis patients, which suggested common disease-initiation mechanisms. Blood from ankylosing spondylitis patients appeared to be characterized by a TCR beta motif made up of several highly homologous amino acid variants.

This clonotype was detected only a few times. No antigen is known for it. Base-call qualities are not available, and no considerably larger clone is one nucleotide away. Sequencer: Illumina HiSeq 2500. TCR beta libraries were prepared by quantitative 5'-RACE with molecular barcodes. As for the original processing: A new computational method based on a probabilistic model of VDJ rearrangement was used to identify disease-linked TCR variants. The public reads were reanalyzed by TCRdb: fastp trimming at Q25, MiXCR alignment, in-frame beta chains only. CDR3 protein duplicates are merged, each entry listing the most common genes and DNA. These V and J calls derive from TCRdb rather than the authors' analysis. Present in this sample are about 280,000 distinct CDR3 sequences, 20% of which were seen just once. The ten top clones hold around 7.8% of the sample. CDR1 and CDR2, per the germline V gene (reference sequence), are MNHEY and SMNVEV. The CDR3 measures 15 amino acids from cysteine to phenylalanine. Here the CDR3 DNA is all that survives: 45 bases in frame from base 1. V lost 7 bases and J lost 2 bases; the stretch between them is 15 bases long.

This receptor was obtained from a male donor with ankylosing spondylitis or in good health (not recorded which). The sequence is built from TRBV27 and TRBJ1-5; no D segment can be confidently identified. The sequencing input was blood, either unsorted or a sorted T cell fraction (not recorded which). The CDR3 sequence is CASTLSSHGNQPQHF. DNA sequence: TGTGCCAGCACCTTGTCTTCTCATGGCAATCAGCCCCAGCATTTT.